This TCR beta chain appears in the sequencing data of a study of Tregs in tolerant kidney transplant recipients. The table came from immunoSEQ multiplex PCR; TCRdb's copy has only in-frame clones and leaves some out. Of 55,000 to 80,000 clones listed, approximately 98% were seen once; the top ten hold around 0.3%. Study results and limitations: Tregs expanded with activated donor B cells seemed most donor-specific. Validation in larger populations is needed because few patients were studied.

Worth noting for this clone: Antigen unknown.

This specimen consisted of Tregs from blood, obtained before the transplant. This receptor was identified in a human donor who received a combined kidney and bone marrow transplant.

The CDR3 is CASRGHSTDYGYTF. In DNA form, the CDR3 reads TGTGCCAGCAGGGGACATAGCACAGACTATGGCTACACCTTC. The gene calls are TRBV2 and TRBJ1-2; weak D call: TRBD1 (6 bases). Germline V CDR1 and CDR2: SNHLY, FYNNEI. Trimming took off 6 bases at V and 3 bases at J, with 14 bases between the two ends. The CDR3 is 14 residues long.